Reported below is one TCR beta chain. A unique molecular identifier was attached to every TCR cDNA molecule. TCRdb recomputed calls from the 5' RACE reads with MiXCR, one row per CDR3 protein. The sample has approximately 22,000 distinct CDR3 sequences, around 4.5% seen once. This specimen comes from a study of spatial heterogeneity in lung cancer. Time point indicated: sample taken at primary tumor resection. No cell sorting; template was whole RNA from tumor, lung tissue or PBMC. The sequenced sample was PBMCs, obtained at surgery. The source of this sequence is a male donor with early-stage non-small cell lung cancer.

The CDR3 loop reads CASSAPRDRTEAFF. In DNA, the CDR3 is TGTGCCAGCAGTGCCCCAAGGGACAGAACTGAAGCTTTCTTT. The genes are TRBV25-1 and TRBJ1-1; 7 bases agree with TRBD1. The CDR3 runs 14 residues. Trimming removed 4 bases from V and 5 bases from J; junction bases left unmatched: 7. Germline V lookup: CDR1 MGHDK, CDR2 SYGVNS.